The 10 T cell receptor beta chains listed next were all sequenced from one sample in a study of T-cell memory formation after mild COVID-19. Each CDR3 protein is one row after TCRdb ran MiXCR on the 5' RACE reads. The sample has around 500,000 distinct CDR3 sequences; roughly 18% are singletons. The sequenced sample consisted of PBMCs or a T cell subset sorted from them (not recorded which). These receptors all come from an adult woman who had mild COVID-19 (a few samples of this study predate the infection). Cell type and time point are not known.

This rearrangement joins TRBV29-1 to TRBJ2-7; D possibly corresponds to TRBD1 (6 bases). The CDR3 has 14 residues. The V end lost 6 bases, the J end lost 2 bases, and 17 bases lay between the germline ends. Looked up from germline, CDR1 is SQVTM and CDR2 is ANQGSEA. CDR3 nucleotides: TGCAGCGTCTCAAAGGGATGGGGGCCCTACGAGCAGTACTTC. It is translated as CSVSKGWGPYEQYF.

This clonotype was counted ten times or more. This chain uses TRBV24-1 with TRBJ2-1; 9 bases line up with TRBD2. Germline V gene lookup returns CDR1 KGHDR and CDR2 SFDVKD. V lost 7 bases to trimming and J lost 0 bases; unmatched junction nucleotides: 3. CDR3 length equals 15 residues. CDR3 protein: CATRDSGGSYNEQFF. The CDR3 DNA reads TGTGCCACCAGAGATAGCGGGGGCTCCTACAATGAGCAGTTCTTC.

The chain recombines TRBV24-1 with TRBJ1-2; no firm D call. The CDR3 totals 13 residues. Germline V gene data show CDR1 as KGHDR and CDR2 as SFDVKD. V was cut by 3 bases and J by 4 bases, with 8 bases left in between. CDR3 loop: CATSDRPFYGYTF. The CDR3, as DNA: TGTGCCACCAGTGATCGTCCATTCTATGGCTACACCTTC.

The rearrangement joins TRBV21-1 to TRBJ2-7; TRBD1, the D gene given by the table, was not confirmed from the DNA. TRBV21-1 is termed a pseudogene. The CDR3 extends over 16 amino acids. CDR3 nucleotide sequence: TGTGCCAGCAGCAAAAGGGGGGCCCCCGGGGGCTACGAGCAGTACTTC. Translation gives CASSKRGAPGGYEQYF.

The J gene is TRBJ2-7, the V gene TRBV12-3 or TRBV12-4; D possibly matches TRBD1 or TRBD2 (5 bases each). V gave up 5 bases and J gave up 2 bases, with 13 bases separating them. The CDR3 runs 14 residues. CDR3 in amino acids: CASSLEGPPYEQYF. CDR3 in DNA: TGTGCCAGCAGTCTAGAGGGGCCCCCCTACGAGCAGTACTTC.

The chain couples TRBV5-1 to TRBJ2-5, with TRBD2 identical over 12 bases. Germline V lookup: CDR1 SGHRS, CDR2 YFSETQ. J lost 5 bases, V lost 3 bases, and 5 bases had no gene match. The CDR3 is made up of 15 amino acids. In nucleotides, the CDR3 is TGCGCCAGCAGCTCGACTAGCGGGGGATACGAGACCCAGTACTTC. This translates into CASSSTSGGYETQYF.

This clonotype turned up a few times. The chain combines TRBV19 with TRBJ2-7, with D perhaps TRBD1 or TRBD2 (5 bases each). The CDR3 is 15 residues long. Germline values: CDR1 LNHDA, CDR2 SQIVND (reference sequence). V lost 1 base and J lost 4, with 14 bases in between. The CDR3 is CASSIGTPGLYEQYF. CDR3 nucleotide sequence: TGTGCCAGTAGTATAGGGACTCCGGGGCTGTACGAGCAGTACTTC.

The chain employs TRBV4-2 and TRBJ2-3; D is undetermined. CDR3 size: 15 residues. The germline V gene encodes CDR1 LGHNA and CDR2 YNFKEQ. Trimming shortened V by 2 bases and J by 4 bases, and 13 bases separated the two germline ends. DNA for the CDR3: TGTGCCAGCAGCCAATCAATTCAGCAGCCAGATACGCAGTATTTT. It translates to CASSQSIQQPDTQYF.

V is TRBV7-9 and J is TRBJ1-5; D not certain. Germline-derived CDR1 and CDR2 are SEHNR and FQNEAQ (reference sequence). CDR3 size: 14 residues. V lost 4 bases and J 2 bases, leaving 9 bases between the germline ends. In DNA form, the CDR3 reads TGTGCCAGCAGCTCCCAGGTCGGCAATCAGCCCCAGCATTTT. Its protein is CASSSQVGNQPQHF. The full variable domain, in which reference TRBV7-9 and TRBJ1-5 provide the parts outside the CDR3, is DTGVSQNPRHKITKRGQNVTFRCDPISEHNRLYWYRQTLGQGPEFLTYFQNEAQLEKSRLLSDRFSAERPKGSFSTLEIQRTEQGDSAMYLCASSSQVGNQPQHFGDGTRLSIL.

The chain joins TRBV7-9 to TRBJ2-3; D not certain. Germline CDR1 and CDR2: SEHNR and FQNEAQ (reference sequence). The length of the CDR3 is 15 residues. V dropped 4 bases and J dropped 0 bases, with 11 bases sitting between them. CDR3 in DNA: TGTGCCAGCAGCTCGGAAGGAACTAGCACAGATACGCAGTATTTT. As protein: CASSSEGTSTDTQYF.